This T cell receptor beta chain was sequenced in a study of T cell responses to AZD1222 COVID-19 vaccine. Repertoires were generated with immunoSEQ multiplex PCR, while TCRdb's copy carries only in-frame clones and drops some. The top ten hold 5.2% of the sample, which has 130,000 to 150,000 clones, approximately 89% seen once. Trimming left V 6 bases short and J 2 bases short, with 13 bases between. CDR1 and CDR2 from the germline V gene are SQVTM and ANQGSEA. The CDR3 contains 13 residues. The chain couples TRBV29-1 to TRBJ1-2; D possibly corresponds to TRBD1 (6 bases). The source material was peripheral blood, sampled on day 0 of AZD1222 vaccination. This TCR came from an adult in good health. CDR3 nucleotides: TGCAGCGTGCGCCAGGGGCAGAACTATGGCTACACCTTC. This translates into CSVRQGQNYGYTF. The full variable domain, its missing parts supplied by reference TRBV29-1 and TRBJ1-2, is SAVISQKPSRDICQRGTSLTIQCQVDSQVTMMFWYRQQPGQSLTLIATANQGSEATYESGFVIDKFPISRPNLTFSTLTVSNMSPEDSSIYLCSVRQGQNYGYTFGSGTRLTVV.